This TCR beta chain was profiled in a study of human T cells and chemical hapten exposure. Time point in this sample: patch test 2, 6 weeks after DPC sensitization. Indicated treatment: therapeutic diphenylcyclopropenone sensitization with weekly scalp DPC. Sample donors consisted of patients with alopecia, aged 18 to 70 years, who were suitable for DPC. It was unfractionated whole blood from which total RNA was extracted. This clonotype has a count of ten or more. The CDR3 contains 12 residues. Germline lookup yields CDR1 MNHNY and CDR2 SVGAGI (reference sequence). V shed 3 bases and J shed 6 bases, with 9 bases lying between them. One entry per CDR3 protein results from TCRdb running MiXCR on the RACE reads. The sample records about 40,000 distinct CDR3 sequences, less than 3.5% being singletons.

The sample consisted of whole blood, taken in connection with sensitization to the hapten diphenylcyclopropenone (DPC). The TCR originated in a man aged 40-50 years with alopecia areata. Some clones in this sample may be carry-over from other donors' samples. The gene calls are TRBV6-6 and TRBJ2-7, with D uncertain. The CDR3, as DNA: TGTGCCAGCAGTTATCTTTCCGGCGAGCAGTACTTC. Translated: CASSYLSGEQYF.